The 26 T cell receptor beta chains reported below all come from one sample, sequenced in a study of beta chain features in type 1 diabetes. Study-wide results and caveats: In every one of the four CD4+ subsets, TCRB CDR3s were moderately but significantly shorter in Type 1 diabetes patients.

These receptors' antigens are unknown. Expressed TCRB transcripts were sequenced, since all the RNA that had been isolated was reverse transcribed. The method was immunoSEQ multiplex PCR; TCRdb's version includes in-frame clones alone and lacks a portion of them. The sample includes approximately 140,000 clones, approximately 9% of them seen just once. Sequenced sample: central memory CD4+ T cells from blood. These receptors were collected from a man aged 25-45 years with type 1 diabetes.

This chain connects TRBV4-2 to TRBJ2-2, with D possibly being TRBD2 (6 bases). CDR1 is LGHNA and CDR2 is YNFKEQ in the germline V gene. The CDR3 loop spans 16 amino acids. V lost 5 bases to trimming and J lost 5 bases, with 18 bases between them. The CDR3 loop reads CASSLGGWGSTGELFF. Here the CDR3 DNA reads TGTGCCAGCAGCTTGGGAGGTTGGGGTTCAACCGGGGAGCTGTTTTTT.

This clone came up a few times. The rearrangement uses TRBV28 and TRBJ1-1; 9 bases are shared with TRBD1. This CDR3 has 12 amino acids. J lost 11 bases, V lost 5 bases, and 6 bases had no gene match. Germline lookup yields CDR1 MDHEN and CDR2 SYDVKM. CDR3 sequence: CASSDRGTGAFF. DNA of the CDR3: TGTGCCAGCAGTGACAGGGGGACCGGGGCTTTCTTT.

V and J are TRBV30 and TRBJ1-1, with D possibly being TRBD1 (6 bases). CDR1 is GTSNPN, CDR2 SVGIG, per germline (reference sequence). This CDR3 contains 14 residues. Between the trimmed V and J ends, which lost 1 base and 5 bases, there was a span of 14 bases. The CDR3 DNA reads TGTGCCTGGAGTGGGGGGGGGCTGGTTACTGAAGCTTTCTTT. It specifies CAWSGGGLVTEAFF.

The CDR3 DNA is TGTGCCAGCAGACTAAGGACAGGGCCCTACGAGCAGTACTTC. It yields the protein CASRLRTGPYEQYF. The genes are TRBV6-1 and TRBJ2-7; TRBD1 matches 8 bases. Germline assignment: CDR1 MNHNS and CDR2 SASEGT. Trimming removed 6 bases from V and 2 bases from J; junction bases left unmatched: 6. This CDR3 comprises 14 residues.

The chain is built from TRBV2 and TRBJ1-1, with no clear D. The CDR3 sequence is 13 residues long. CDR1 and CDR2 (germline): SNHLY, FYNNEI. The ends were cut back, 4 bases at V and 3 bases at J, with 9 bases in the middle. As DNA, the CDR3 is TGTGCCAGCAGTGGGAACAGTTACACTGAAGCTTTCTTT. Amino acids: CASSGNSYTEAFF. Combining the CDR3 with reference TRBV2 and TRBJ1-1 gives the whole variable domain EPEVTQTPSHQVTQMGQEVILRCVPISNHLYFYWYRQILGQKVEFLVSFYNNEISEKSEIFDDQFSVERPDGSNFTLKIRSTKLEDSAMYFCASSGNSYTEAFFGQGTRLTVV.

This chain joins TRBV30 and TRBJ1-6; D remains ambiguous. This CDR3 is 14 amino acids long. Per the germline V gene, CDR1 is GTSNPN and CDR2 is SVGIG (reference sequence). V lost 4 bases and J lost 6, with 13 bases in between. The CDR3 bases are TGTGCCTGGAATTCCGTCCACAGTAATTCACCCCTCCACTTT. Protein sequence: CAWNSVHSNSPLHF. The full variable domain, its missing parts supplied by reference TRBV30 and TRBJ1-6, is SQTIHQWPATLVQPVGSPLSLECTVEGTSNPNLYWYRQAAGRGLQLLFYSVGIGQISSEVPQNLSASRPQDRQFILSSKKLLLSDSGFYLCAWNSVHSNSPLHFGNGTRLTVT.

This clone was picked up a small number of times. The rearrangement links TRBV5-5 to TRBJ2-1, with D possibly TRBD1 on 8 matching bases. With 4 bases removed from V and 8 bases from J, the gap between germline ends came to 16 bases. This CDR3 comprises 14 residues. Germline assignment: CDR1 SGHKS and CDR2 YYEKEE (reference sequence). The CDR3 DNA is TGTGCCAGCAGCCGGACAGGGAGGGGCGATGAGCAGTTCTTC. Its protein product is CASSRTGRGDEQFF. Variable domain in full (rest from reference TRBV5-5 and TRBJ2-1): DAGVTQSPTHLIKTRGQQVTLRCSPISGHKSVSWYQQVLGQGPQFIFQYYEKEERGRGNFPDRFSARQFPNYSSELNVNALLLGDSALYLCASSRTGRGDEQFFGPGTRLTVL.

V usage is TRBV14 and J usage is TRBJ1-1; D is undetermined. The CDR3 extends over 13 amino acids. CDR1 SGHDN and CDR2 FVKESK come from the germline V gene. The V and J ends lost 2 bases and 2 bases respectively, with 6 bases between them. CDR3 sequence: CASSQQANTEAFF. The CDR3 DNA is TGTGCCAGCAGCCAACAGGCAAACACTGAAGCTTTCTTT.

This clone appeared a few times. V usage is TRBV28 and J usage is TRBJ2-7; 7 nucleotides agree with TRBD1. This CDR3 contains 14 residues. V shed 5 bases, J shed 3 bases, and the junction held 7 bases outside the gene matches. Germline values: CDR1 MDHEN, CDR2 SYDVKM. CDR3 residues: CASSRLTGFYEQYF. The CDR3, as DNA: TGTGCCAGCAGTCGCCTGACAGGGTTCTACGAGCAGTACTTC.

This clone was detected a few times. At the DNA level, this CDR3 is encoded by other sequences in the same sample as well. The chain employs TRBV5-1 and TRBJ1-6, with 7 nucleotides matching TRBD1. Germline CDR1 reads SGHRS; CDR2 reads YFSETQ. The V gene end was trimmed by 0 bases and the J gene end by 6 bases; junction bases not matched to a gene: 0. The CDR3 runs to 14 residues. CDR3 protein: CASSLGQGNSPLHF. CDR3 DNA sequence: TGCGCCAGCAGCTTGGGACAGGGTAATTCACCCCTCCACTTT.

The chain links TRBV14 to TRBJ2-5; D is undetermined. Germline CDR1 and CDR2: SGHDN and FVKESK. Trimming pared 4 bases from V and 5 bases from J, leaving 11 bases between. The CDR3 contains 13 residues. Here the CDR3 DNA reads TGTGCCAGCAGCCCGACCGCGCGGGAGACCCAGTACTTC. Protein sequence: CASSPTARETQYF.

A note on this clone: Other nucleotide sequences from this sample produce the same CDR3. The chain has TRBV11-2 and TRBJ2-5; 9 bases fit TRBD2. Losses at the gene ends were 5 bases for V and 5 bases for J; bases not matched to a gene: 6. Germline CDR1 is SGHAT and CDR2 is FQNNGV. The CDR3 loop spans 14 amino acids. The chain's CDR3 is CASSPAGGPETQYF. The CDR3 DNA sequence: TGTGCCAGCAGCCCGGCGGGGGGGCCTGAGACCCAGTACTTC. Full variable domain (missing parts from reference TRBV11-2 and TRBJ2-5): EAGVAQSPRYKIIEKRQSVAFWCNPISGHATLYWYQQILGQGPKLLIQFQNNGVVDDSQLPKDRFSAERLKGVDSTLKIQPAKLEDSAVYLCASSPAGGPETQYFGPGTRLLVL.

The V and J genes are TRBV6-1 and TRBJ1-6, with 9 nucleotides matching TRBD1. This CDR3 region has 15 residues. CDR1 and CDR2 from the germline V gene are MNHNS and SASEGT. Germline trimming cut 5 bases from V and 6 bases from J; bases unmatched to any gene: 5. CDR3 region: CASSNRQGVNSPLHF. CDR3 in DNA: TGTGCCAGCAGTAACCGACAGGGGGTTAATTCACCCCTCCACTTT.

J is TRBJ2-1 and V is TRBV7-9; 9 bases are a match to TRBD2. Losses at the gene ends were 4 bases for V and 3 bases for J; bases not matched to a gene: 4. Germline CDR1 is SEHNR and CDR2 is FQNEAQ (reference sequence). This CDR3 spans 15 amino acids. This CDR3 is CASSSRLADYNEQFF. The CDR3 region has the DNA TGTGCCAGCAGCTCCCGACTAGCGGACTACAATGAGCAGTTCTTC.

This clone was seen only a few times. The rearrangement joins TRBV6-5 to TRBJ2-7; TRBD1 matches 12 bases. Trimming at V came to 7 bases and at J to 1 base, leaving 5 bases not matched to a gene. This CDR3 comprises 15 residues. In germline, CDR1 is MNHEY, CDR2 SVGAGI. This CDR3 is CASTGTGGASYEQYF. Written as DNA, the CDR3 is TGTGCCAGCACCGGGACAGGGGGCGCTTCCTACGAGCAGTACTTC.

This clone was detected only a few times. The V gene is TRBV9, the J gene TRBJ1-1, with D tentatively TRBD1 (6 bases). CDR3 length: 12 residues. CDR1 SGDLS and CDR2 YYNGEE come from the germline V gene. The V end lost 4 bases, the J end lost 12 bases, and 16 bases lay between the germline ends. In nucleotides, the CDR3 is TGTGCCAGCAGCACGAAACAGGGCCCGACTTTCTTT. Translated: CASSTKQGPTFF.

The chain recombines TRBV9 with TRBJ2-5; the D gene is possibly TRBD1 (6 bases). The CDR3 covers 14 residues. The V end lost 3 bases, the J end lost 2 bases, and 11 bases lay between the germline ends. CDR1 SGDLS and CDR2 YYNGEE come from the germline V gene. The CDR3 here is CASSGGQIQETQYF. In DNA form, the CDR3 reads TGTGCCAGCAGCGGCGGACAGATACAAGAGACCCAGTACTTC.

The V gene is TRBV18, the J gene TRBJ2-2, with D possibly being TRBD1 (5 bases). The CDR3 has 15 amino acids. Trimming pared 0 bases from V and 4 bases from J, leaving 9 bases between. Germline V gene data show CDR1 as KGHSH and CDR2 as LQKENI. The CDR3 DNA reads TGTGCCAGCTCACCACCGTCCCAGGGCACCGGGGAGCTGTTTTTT. Protein: CASSPPSQGTGELFF.

The gene calls are TRBV30 and TRBJ2-5; 7 bases agree with TRBD2. The J segment lost 4 bases and the V segment lost 3 bases, leaving 5 bases of the junction unmatched. This CDR3 comprises 13 residues. Per germline, CDR1 GTSNPN and CDR2 SVGIG (reference sequence). The CDR3 protein is CAWSSGGGETQYF. Here the CDR3 DNA reads TGTGCCTGGAGCAGTGGCGGGGGAGAGACCCAGTACTTC. Filled out from reference TRBV30 and TRBJ2-5, the complete variable domain reads SQTIHQWPATLVQPVGSPLSLECTVEGTSNPNLYWYRQAAGRGLQLLFYSVGIGQISSEVPQNLSASRPQDRQFILSSKKLLLSDSGFYLCAWSSGGGETQYFGPGTRLLVL.

The V gene is TRBV6-6, the J gene TRBJ2-7, with 7 nucleotides matching TRBD1. CDR1 is MNHNY and CDR2 is SVGAGI in the germline V gene (reference sequence). There are 15 residues in the CDR3. V dropped 6 bases and J dropped 7; count of bases not matched to a gene: 15. The CDR3: CASSPGQDSLLEQYF. The CDR3 nucleotides read TGTGCCAGCAGCCCTGGACAGGACTCCTTACTAGAGCAGTACTTC.

The V and J genes are TRBV5-4 and TRBJ2-5; maybe TRBD2 (7 bases). V lost 4 bases and J lost 7, with 11 bases in between. The CDR3 contains 12 residues. From germline, CDR1 is SGHNT and CDR2 YYREEE (reference sequence). CDR3 loop: CASSQGGGTQYF. The DNA for the CDR3 is TGTGCCAGCAGCCAGGGAGGGGGGACCCAGTACTTC.

This clone occurred a few times. J is TRBJ1-1 and V is TRBV2, with unresolved D. CDR1 is SNHLY, CDR2 FYNNEI, per germline. Trimming left V 6 bases short and J 5 bases short, with 10 bases between. CDR3 size: 12 residues. The CDR3 region has the DNA TGTGCCAGCAGGCCTAGTGGAACTGAAGCTTTCTTT. Residues: CASRPSGTEAFF.

This rearrangement joins TRBV28 to TRBJ2-7; 7 bases match TRBD1. Germline lookup yields CDR1 MDHEN and CDR2 SYDVKM. Trimming at V came to 8 bases and at J to 7 bases, leaving 20 bases not matched to a gene. The CDR3 is 16 residues long. The chain's CDR3 is CASFSQTGTDGDEQYF. In nucleotides, the CDR3 is TGTGCCAGCTTCTCCCAAACCGGGACAGATGGCGATGAGCAGTACTTC.

This clone was seen more than once but under ten times. The gene calls are TRBV19 and TRBJ2-2, with TRBD2 matching 8 bases. The CDR3 contains 15 residues. The V gene end was trimmed by 6 bases and the J gene end by 2 bases; junction bases not matched to a gene: 5. Germline values: CDR1 LNHDA, CDR2 SQIVND (reference sequence). This chain's CDR3 is CASRRLAGNTGELFF. CDR3 bases: TGTGCCAGTAGGCGGCTAGCGGGCAACACCGGGGAGCTGTTTTTT.

This clone was counted a few times. Other DNA sequences from this sample encode an identical CDR3 as well. The rearrangement joins TRBV7-2 to TRBJ2-5; TRBD2 matches at 9 bases. The CDR3 loop spans 15 amino acids. The V gene's germline CDR1 is SGHTA and CDR2 FQGNSA. Trimming at V came to 3 bases and at J to 1 base, leaving 3 bases not matched to a gene. The CDR3 nucleotides read TGTGCCAGCAGCTTGGGGACTAGCCTCCAAGAGACCCAGTACTTC. Translating gives CASSLGTSLQETQYF. Full variable domain (outside the CDR3, taken from reference TRBV7-2 and TRBJ2-5): GAGVSQSPSNKVTEKGKDVELRCDPISGHTALYWYRQSLGQGLEFLIYFQGNSAPDKSGLPSDRFSAERTGGSVSTLTIQRTQQEDSAVYLCASSLGTSLQETQYFGPGTRLLVL.

V is TRBV5-4 and J is TRBJ1-2; D is unclear. Trimming pared 0 bases from V and 1 base from J, leaving 4 bases between. CDR3 size: 13 residues. Germline values: CDR1 SGHNT, CDR2 YYREEE (reference sequence). The CDR3 DNA sequence: TGTGCCAGCAGCTTGGACAGTAACTATGGCTACACCTTC. Translating gives CASSLDSNYGYTF.